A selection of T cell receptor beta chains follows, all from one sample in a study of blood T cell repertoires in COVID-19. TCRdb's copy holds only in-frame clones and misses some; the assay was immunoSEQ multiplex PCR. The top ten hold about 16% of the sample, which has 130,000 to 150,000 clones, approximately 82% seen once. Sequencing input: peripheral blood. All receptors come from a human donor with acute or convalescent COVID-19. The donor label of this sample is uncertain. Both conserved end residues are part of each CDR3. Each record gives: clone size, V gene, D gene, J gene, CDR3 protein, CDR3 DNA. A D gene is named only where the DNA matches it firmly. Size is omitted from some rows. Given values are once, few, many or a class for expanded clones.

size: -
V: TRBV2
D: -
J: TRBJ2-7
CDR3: CASIPQGSYEQYF
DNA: TGTGCCAGCATTCCCCAGGGGTCCTACGAGCAGTACTTC

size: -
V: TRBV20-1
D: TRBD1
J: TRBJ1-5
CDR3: CSASPGQNNQPQHF
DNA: TGCAGTGCAAGTCCGGGACAGAATAATCAGCCCCAGCATTTT

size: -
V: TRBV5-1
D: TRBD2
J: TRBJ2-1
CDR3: CASHGLAAFNEQFF
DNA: TGCGCCAGCCACGGACTAGCGGCCTTCAATGAGCAGTTCTTC

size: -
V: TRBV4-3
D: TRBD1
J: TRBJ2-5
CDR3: CASSQEVQGRETQYF
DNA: TGCGCCAGCAGCCAAGAAGTACAGGGGCGGGAGACCCAGTACTTC

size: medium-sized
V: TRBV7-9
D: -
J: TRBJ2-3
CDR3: CASSLTSGAREESDTQYF
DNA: TGTGCCAGCAGCTTAACGTCAGGAGCTAGGGAGGAGTCAGATACGCAGTATTTT

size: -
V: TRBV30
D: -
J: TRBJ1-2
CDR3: CAWSVNRAVGYTF
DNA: TGTGCCTGGAGTGTAAACAGGGCAGTTGGCTACACCTTC

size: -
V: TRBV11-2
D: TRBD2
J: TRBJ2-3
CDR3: CASSAFLGLAEHRDTQYF
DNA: TGTGCCAGCAGCGCGTTTCTGGGACTAGCGGAACATCGAGATACGCAGTATTTT

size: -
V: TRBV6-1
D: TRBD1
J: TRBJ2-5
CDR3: CASSALDGRGSDTTQYF
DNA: TGTGCCAGCAGTGCCCTCGACGGCAGGGGGTCCGATACGACCCAGTACTTC

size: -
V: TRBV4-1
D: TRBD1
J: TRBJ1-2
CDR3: CASSQQGVTGTGNYGYTF
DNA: TGCGCCAGCAGCCAACAGGGGGTTACCGGGACAGGGAACTATGGCTACACCTTC

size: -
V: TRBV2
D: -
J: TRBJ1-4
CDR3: CASSKEQVATNEKLFF
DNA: TGTGCCAGCTCCAAGGAACAGGTTGCAACTAATGAAAAACTGTTTTTT

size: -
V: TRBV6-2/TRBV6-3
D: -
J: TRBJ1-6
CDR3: CASSYEAQRSPLHF
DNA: TGTGCCAGCAGTTACGAGGCCCAACGGTCACCCCTCCACTTT

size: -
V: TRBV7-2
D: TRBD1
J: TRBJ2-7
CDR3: CASSRDRAEQYF
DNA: TGTGCCAGCAGCCGAGACAGGGCCGAGCAGTACTTC

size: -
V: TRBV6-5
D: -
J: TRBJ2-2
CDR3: CASLGRMNTGELFF
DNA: TGTGCCAGCCTCGGCAGGATGAACACCGGGGAGCTGTTTTTT

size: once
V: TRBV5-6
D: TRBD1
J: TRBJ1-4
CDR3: CASSSGTGLELFF
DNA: TGTGCCAGCAGCTCTGGGACAGGTCTCGAACTGTTTTTT

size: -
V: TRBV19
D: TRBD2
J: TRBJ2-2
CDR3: CASSPPGGGPPGELFF
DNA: TGTGCCAGTAGCCCCCCCGGGGGGGGCCCTCCCGGGGAGCTGTTTTTT

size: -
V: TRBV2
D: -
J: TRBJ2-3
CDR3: CASSGDMDTQYF
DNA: TGTGCCAGCAGTGGGGACATGGATACGCAGTATTTT

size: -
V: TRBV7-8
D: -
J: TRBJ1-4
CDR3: CASSTKGGTNEKLFF
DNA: TGTGCCAGCAGCACTAAAGGGGGAACTAATGAAAAACTGTTTTTT

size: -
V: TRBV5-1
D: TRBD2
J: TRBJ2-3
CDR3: CASSPDLAALGSTQYF
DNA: TGCGCCAGCAGCCCGGATCTAGCGGCGTTGGGTTCTACGCAGTATTTT

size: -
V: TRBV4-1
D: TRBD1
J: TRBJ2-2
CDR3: CASSQEIQGALGTGELFF
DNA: TGCGCCAGCAGCCAAGAGATACAGGGGGCGCTGGGCACCGGGGAGCTGTTTTTT